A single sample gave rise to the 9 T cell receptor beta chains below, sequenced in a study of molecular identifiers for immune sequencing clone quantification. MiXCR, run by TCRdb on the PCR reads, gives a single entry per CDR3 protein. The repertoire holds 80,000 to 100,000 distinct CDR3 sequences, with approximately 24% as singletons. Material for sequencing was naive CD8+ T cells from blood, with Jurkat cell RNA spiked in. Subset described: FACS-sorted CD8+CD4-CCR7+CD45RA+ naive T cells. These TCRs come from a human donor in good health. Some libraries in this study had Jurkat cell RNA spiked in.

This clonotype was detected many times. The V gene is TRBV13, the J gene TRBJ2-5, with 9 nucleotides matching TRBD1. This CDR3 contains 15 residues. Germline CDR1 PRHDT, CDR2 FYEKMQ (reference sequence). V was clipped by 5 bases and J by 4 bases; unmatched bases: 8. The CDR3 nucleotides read TGTGCCAGCAGCGCCCGACAGGGGGTGGGAGAGACCCAGTACTTC. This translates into CASSARQGVGETQYF. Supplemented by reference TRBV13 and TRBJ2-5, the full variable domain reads AAGVIQSPRHLIKEKRETATLKCYPIPRHDTVYWYQQGPGQDPQFLISFYEKMQSDKGSIPDRFSAQQFSDYHSELNMSSLELGDSALYFCASSARQGVGETQYFGPGTRLLVL.

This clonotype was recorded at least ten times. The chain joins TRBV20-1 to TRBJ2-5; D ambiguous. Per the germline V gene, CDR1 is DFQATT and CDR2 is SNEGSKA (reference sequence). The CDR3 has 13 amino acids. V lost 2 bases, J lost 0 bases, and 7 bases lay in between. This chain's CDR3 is CSARSGYQETQYF. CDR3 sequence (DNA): TGCAGTGCTAGATCGGGTTACCAAGAGACCCAGTACTTC.

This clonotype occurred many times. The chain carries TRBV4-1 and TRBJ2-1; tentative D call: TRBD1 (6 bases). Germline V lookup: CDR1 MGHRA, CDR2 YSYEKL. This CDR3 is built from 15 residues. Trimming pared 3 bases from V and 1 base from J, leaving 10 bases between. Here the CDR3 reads CASSQVQGSYNEQFF. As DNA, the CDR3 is TGCGCCAGCAGCCAGGTACAGGGTTCCTACAATGAGCAGTTCTTC.

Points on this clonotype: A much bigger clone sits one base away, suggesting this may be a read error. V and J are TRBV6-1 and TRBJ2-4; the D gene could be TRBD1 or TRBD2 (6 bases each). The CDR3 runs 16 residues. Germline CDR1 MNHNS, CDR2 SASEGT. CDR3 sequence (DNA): TGTGCCAGCAGTGAACTTTTCGGGGGCGCCGAAAACATTCAGTCCTTC. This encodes CASSELFGGAENIQSF.

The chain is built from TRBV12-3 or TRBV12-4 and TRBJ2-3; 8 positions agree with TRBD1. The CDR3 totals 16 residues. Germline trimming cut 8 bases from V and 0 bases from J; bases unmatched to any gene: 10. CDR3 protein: CASGTWTGTSTDTQYF. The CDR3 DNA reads TGTGCCAGCGGTACTTGGACAGGGACTAGCACAGATACGCAGTATTTT.

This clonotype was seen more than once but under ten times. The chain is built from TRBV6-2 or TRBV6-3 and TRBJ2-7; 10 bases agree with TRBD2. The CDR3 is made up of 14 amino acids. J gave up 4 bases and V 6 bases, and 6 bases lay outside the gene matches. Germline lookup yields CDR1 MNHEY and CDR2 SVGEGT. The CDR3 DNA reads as TGTGCCAGCAGCCAGCGGGAGGGGTTTTACGAGCAGTACTTC. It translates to CASSQREGFYEQYF.

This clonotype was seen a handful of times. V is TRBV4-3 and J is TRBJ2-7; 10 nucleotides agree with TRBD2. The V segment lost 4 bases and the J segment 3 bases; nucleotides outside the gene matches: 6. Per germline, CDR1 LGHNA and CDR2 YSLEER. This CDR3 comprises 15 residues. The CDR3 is CASSLSSGGGYEQYF. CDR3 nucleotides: TGCGCCAGCAGCCTATCTAGCGGGGGAGGCTACGAGCAGTACTTC.

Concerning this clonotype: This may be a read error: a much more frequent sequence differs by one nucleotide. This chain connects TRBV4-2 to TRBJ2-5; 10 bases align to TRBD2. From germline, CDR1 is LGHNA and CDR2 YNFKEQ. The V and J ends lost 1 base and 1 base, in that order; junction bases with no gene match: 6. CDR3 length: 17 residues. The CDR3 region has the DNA TGTGCCAGCAGCCAAGGTTTAGCGGGAGGAATCCAAGAGACCCAGTACTTC. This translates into CASSQGLAGGIQETQYF.

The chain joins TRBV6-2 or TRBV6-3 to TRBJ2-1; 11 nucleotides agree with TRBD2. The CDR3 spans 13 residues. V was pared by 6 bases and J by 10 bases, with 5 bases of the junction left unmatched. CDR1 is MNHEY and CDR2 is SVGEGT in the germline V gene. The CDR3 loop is CASSLAGGPEQFF. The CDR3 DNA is TGTGCCAGCAGCTTAGCGGGGGGGCCAGAGCAGTTCTTC.